This T cell receptor beta chain is drawn from a study of beta chain features in type 1 diabetes. Study findings and constraints: Across patients, naive, central memory and Treg TCRB repertoires exhibited apparently greater similarity than was observed across healthy donors. Highly expressing activated T cells could be over-counted with a cDNA template. Type 1 diabetes patients had moderately but significantly shorter TCRB CDR3s in all four CD4+ subsets. A definitive answer on HLA type influencing TCRB rearrangement was not reached here.

The CDR3 runs to 14 residues. Per the germline V gene, CDR1 is SGHTA and CDR2 is FQGNSA. V was shortened by 0 bases and J by 0 bases, with 6 bases between the two germline ends. Remarks on this clone: Its antigen is not identified.

cDNA synthesis used the whole RNA isolate, giving expressed TCRB sequences. Sequenced naive, central memory and regulatory T cell samples produced an average of about 3.57 million reads. Sequencing was performed with immunoSEQ multiplex PCR; in TCRdb, only in-frame clones are kept and a portion is missing. This sample has more than 300,000 clones; about 12% occur once, and the top ten carry about 0.01%. The chain is built from TRBV7-2 and TRBJ2-7, with a tentative D call TRBD2 (5 bases). The sample taken for sequencing was naive CD4+ T cells from blood. This TCR came from a young woman with type 1 diabetes. Here the CDR3 reads CASSLAGSSYEQYF. The CDR3 coding sequence is TGTGCCAGCAGCTTAGCGGGGAGCTCCTACGAGCAGTACTTC.